The sequence of this TCR beta chain was determined in a study of blood T cell repertoires in COVID-19. Study as a whole: The United States, Italy and Spain provided the acute and convalescent COVID-19 samples. Sources were T cells, B-cell-depleted T cells, or PBMCs; the material itself was cDNA or gDNA.

Participants' reported clinical history set cohort assignment. The CDR3 covers 13 residues. The V end lost 2 bases, the J end lost 5 bases, and 8 bases lay between the germline ends. Per the original methods: Amplified reference gene primers provided the basis for estimating nucleated cell counts. Here immunoSEQ multiplex PCR was the method, and the copy in TCRdb shows in-frame clones only, minus some. The D gene and trimming were derived from the DNA, and the V and J assignments and clone size from that table. The data contain some 300,000 clones, roughly 89% of them singletons. This sequence was found in a woman younger than 30 with acute COVID-19. The sample taken for sequencing was PBMCs or T cells enriched from blood (not recorded which). The rearrangement joins TRBV5-3 to TRBJ2-1, with D maybe TRBD2 (5 bases). Being an ORF, TRBV5-3 has a function that is uncertain. The DNA for the CDR3 is TGTGCCAGAAGCTTTCAGCGGAACAATGAGCAGTTCTTC. This sequence encodes CARSFQRNNEQFF.